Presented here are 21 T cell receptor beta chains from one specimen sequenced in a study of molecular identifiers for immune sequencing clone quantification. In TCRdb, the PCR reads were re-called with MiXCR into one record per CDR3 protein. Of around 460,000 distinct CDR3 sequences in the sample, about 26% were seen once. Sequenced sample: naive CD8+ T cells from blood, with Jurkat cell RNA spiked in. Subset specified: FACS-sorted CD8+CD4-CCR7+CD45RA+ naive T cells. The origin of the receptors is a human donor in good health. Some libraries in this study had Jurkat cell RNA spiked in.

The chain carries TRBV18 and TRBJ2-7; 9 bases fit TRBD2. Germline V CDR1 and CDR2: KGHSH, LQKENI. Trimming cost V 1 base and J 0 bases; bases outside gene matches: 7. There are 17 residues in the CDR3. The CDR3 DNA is TGTGCCAGCTCACCACGTACTAGCGGGCGAAGCTCCTACGAGCAGTACTTC. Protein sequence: CASSPRTSGRSSYEQYF. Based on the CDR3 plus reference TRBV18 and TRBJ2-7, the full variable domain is NAGVMQNPRHLVRRRGQEARLRCSPMKGHSHVYWYRQLPEEGLKFMVYLQKENIIDESGMPKERFSAEFPKEGPSILRIQQVVRGDSAAYFCASSPRTSGRSSYEQYFGPGTRLTVT.

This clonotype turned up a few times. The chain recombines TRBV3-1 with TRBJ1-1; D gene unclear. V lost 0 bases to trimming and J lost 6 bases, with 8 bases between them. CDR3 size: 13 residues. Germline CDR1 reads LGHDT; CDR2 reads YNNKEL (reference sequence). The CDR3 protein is CASSQDAVAEAFF. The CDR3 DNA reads TGTGCCAGCAGCCAAGACGCAGTTGCTGAAGCTTTCTTT.

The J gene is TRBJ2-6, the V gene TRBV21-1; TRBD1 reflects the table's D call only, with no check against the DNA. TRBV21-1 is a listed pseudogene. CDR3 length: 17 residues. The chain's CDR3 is CASSKRVRVSGANVLTF. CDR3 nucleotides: TGTGCCAGCAGCAAGAGGGTCAGGGTCTCTGGGGCCAACGTCCTGACTTTC.

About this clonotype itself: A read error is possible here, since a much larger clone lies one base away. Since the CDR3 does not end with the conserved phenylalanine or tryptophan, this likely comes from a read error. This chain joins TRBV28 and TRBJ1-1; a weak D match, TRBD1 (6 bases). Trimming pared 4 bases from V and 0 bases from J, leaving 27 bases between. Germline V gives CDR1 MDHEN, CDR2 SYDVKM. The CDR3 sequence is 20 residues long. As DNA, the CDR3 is TGTGCCAGCAGTTCCCACAACAGGGTTTGGGTCGAGCAAATGAACACTGAAGCTTTCTCT. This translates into CASSSHNRVWVEQMNTEAFS.

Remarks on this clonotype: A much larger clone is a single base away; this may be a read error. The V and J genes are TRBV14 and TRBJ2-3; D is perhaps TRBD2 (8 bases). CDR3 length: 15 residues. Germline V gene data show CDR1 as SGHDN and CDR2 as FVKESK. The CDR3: CASSQKTGGTDAQYF. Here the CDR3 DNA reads TGTGCCAGCAGCCAGAAGACGGGAGGGACAGATGCGCAGTATTTT.

The DNA of the CDR3 is TGTGCCACCAGTAGCAGGCATGAGCAGTTCTTC. Translation: CATSSRHEQFF. The V gene is TRBV24-1, the J gene TRBJ2-1; D not resolved. Trimming took 6 bases from V and 8 from J, leaving 7 bases between them. The CDR3 length is 11 residues. Per germline, CDR1 KGHDR and CDR2 SFDVKD.

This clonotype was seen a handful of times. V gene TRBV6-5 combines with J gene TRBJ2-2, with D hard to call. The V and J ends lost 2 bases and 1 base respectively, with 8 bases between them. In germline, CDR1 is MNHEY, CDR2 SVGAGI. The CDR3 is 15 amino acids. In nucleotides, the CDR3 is TGTGCCAGCAGTTACGCTCAGAGGAACACCGGGGAGCTGTTTTTT. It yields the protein CASSYAQRNTGELFF.

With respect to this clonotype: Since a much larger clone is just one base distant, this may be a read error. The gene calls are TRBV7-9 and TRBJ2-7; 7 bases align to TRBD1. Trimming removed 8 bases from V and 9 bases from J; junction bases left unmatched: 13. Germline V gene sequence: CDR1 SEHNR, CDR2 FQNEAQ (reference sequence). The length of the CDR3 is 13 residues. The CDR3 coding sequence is TGTGCCAGCGGCCCTGGACAGGCGGTTGGGCAGTACTTC. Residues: CASGPGQAVGQYF.

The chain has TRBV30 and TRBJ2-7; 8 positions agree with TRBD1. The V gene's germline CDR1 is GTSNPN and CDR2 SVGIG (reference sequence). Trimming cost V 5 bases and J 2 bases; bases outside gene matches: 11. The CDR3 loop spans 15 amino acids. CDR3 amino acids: CAWGQGGSLPYEQYF. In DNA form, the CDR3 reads TGTGCCTGGGGACAGGGAGGTTCCTTACCCTACGAGCAGTACTTC. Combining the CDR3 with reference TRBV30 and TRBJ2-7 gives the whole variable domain SQTIHQWPATLVQPVGSPLSLECTVEGTSNPNLYWYRQAAGRGLQLLFYSVGIGQISSEVPQNLSASRPQDRQFILSSKKLLLSDSGFYLCAWGQGGSLPYEQYFGPGTRLTVT.

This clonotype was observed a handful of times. CDR3 amino acids: CASSQDLPGPYNEQFF. Here the CDR3 DNA reads TGCGCCAGCAGCCAAGATCTTCCAGGACCCTACAATGAGCAGTTCTTC. The genes are TRBV4-3 and TRBJ2-1; no clear D. The V end lost 0 bases, the J end lost 2 bases, and 11 bases lay between the germline ends. The CDR3 spans 16 residues. Germline loops: CDR1 LGHNA, CDR2 YSLEER.

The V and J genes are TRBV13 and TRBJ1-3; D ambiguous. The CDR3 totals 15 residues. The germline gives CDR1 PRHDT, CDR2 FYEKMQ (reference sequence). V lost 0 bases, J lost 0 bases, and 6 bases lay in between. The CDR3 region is CASSLGLSSGNTIYF. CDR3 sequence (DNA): TGTGCCAGCAGCTTAGGGCTAAGCTCTGGAAACACCATATATTTT.

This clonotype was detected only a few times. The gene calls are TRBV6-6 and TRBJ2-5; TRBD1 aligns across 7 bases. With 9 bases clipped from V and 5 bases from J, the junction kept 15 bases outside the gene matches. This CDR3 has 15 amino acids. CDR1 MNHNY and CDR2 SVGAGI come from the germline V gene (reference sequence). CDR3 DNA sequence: TGTGCCAGTTTCCCGGCGACAGGGTTTGGGGAGACCCAGTACTTC. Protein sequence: CASFPATGFGETQYF.

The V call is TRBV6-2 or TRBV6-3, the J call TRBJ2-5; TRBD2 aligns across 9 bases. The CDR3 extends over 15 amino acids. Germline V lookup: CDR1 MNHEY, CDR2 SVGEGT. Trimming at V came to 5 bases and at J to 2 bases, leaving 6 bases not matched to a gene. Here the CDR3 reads CASSEGTSRQETQYF. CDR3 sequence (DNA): TGTGCCAGCAGTGAGGGGACTAGCAGGCAAGAGACCCAGTACTTC.

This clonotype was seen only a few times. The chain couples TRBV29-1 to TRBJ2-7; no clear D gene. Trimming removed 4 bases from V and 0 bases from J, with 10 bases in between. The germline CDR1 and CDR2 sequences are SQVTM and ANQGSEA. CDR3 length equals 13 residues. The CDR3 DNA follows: TGCAGCGTTGGTGAAGGGAACTCCTACGAGCAGTACTTC. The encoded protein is CSVGEGNSYEQYF.

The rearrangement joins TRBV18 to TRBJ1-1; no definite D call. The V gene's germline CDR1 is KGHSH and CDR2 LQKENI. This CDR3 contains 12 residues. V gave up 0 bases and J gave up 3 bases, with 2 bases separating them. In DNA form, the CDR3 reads TGTGCCAGCTCACCACCTCACACTGAAGCTTTCTTT. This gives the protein CASSPPHTEAFF.

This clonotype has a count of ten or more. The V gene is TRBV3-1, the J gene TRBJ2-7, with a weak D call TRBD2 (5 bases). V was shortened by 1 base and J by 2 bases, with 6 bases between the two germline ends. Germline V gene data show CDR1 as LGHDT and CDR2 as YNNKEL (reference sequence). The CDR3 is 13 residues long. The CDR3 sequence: CASSQAGAYEQYF. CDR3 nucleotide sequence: TGTGCCAGCAGCCAAGCCGGGGCCTACGAGCAGTACTTC.

The CDR3 nucleotides read TGTGCCAGCAGCTCCCGGGACAGGGGGCGCCGTCTTCAGAGCGGGGAGCTGTTTTTT. Its protein is CASSSRDRGRRLQSGELFF. This chain links TRBV7-9 with TRBJ2-2; 12 bases fit TRBD1. This CDR3 is 19 amino acids long. V lost 4 bases to trimming and J lost 7 bases; unmatched junction nucleotides: 16. CDR1 is SEHNR, CDR2 FQNEAQ, per germline (reference sequence).

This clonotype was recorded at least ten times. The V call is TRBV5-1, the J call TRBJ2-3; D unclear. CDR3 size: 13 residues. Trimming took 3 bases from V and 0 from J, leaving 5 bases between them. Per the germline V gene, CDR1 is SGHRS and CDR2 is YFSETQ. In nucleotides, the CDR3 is TGCGCCAGCAGCTCGATTAGCACAGATACGCAGTATTTT. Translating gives CASSSISTDTQYF.

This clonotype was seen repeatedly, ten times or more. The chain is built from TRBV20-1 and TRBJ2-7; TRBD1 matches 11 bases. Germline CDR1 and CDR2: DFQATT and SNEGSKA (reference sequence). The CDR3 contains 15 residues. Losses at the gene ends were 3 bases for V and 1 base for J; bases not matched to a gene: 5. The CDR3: CSASWTGGFSYEQYF. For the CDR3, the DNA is TGCAGTGCTAGCTGGACAGGGGGCTTTTCCTACGAGCAGTACTTC.

CDR3 DNA sequence: TGTGCCACCAGCAGAGCCGTGACAGGGGCTTCCTACGAGCAGTACTTC. Its translation: CATSRAVTGASYEQYF. V usage is TRBV15 and J usage is TRBJ2-7; 8 bases map to TRBD1. CDR1 and CDR2 from the germline V gene are LNHNV and YYDKDF (reference sequence). This CDR3 is 16 amino acids long. The V gene end was trimmed by 1 base and the J gene end by 1 base; junction bases not matched to a gene: 6.

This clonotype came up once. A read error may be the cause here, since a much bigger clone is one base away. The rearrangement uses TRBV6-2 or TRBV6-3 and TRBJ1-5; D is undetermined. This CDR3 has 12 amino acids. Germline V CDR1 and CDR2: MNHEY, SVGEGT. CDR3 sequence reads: CASSPGIQPQQF. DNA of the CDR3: TGTGCCAGCAGTCCGGGGATTCAGCCCCAGCAGTTT.